The 20 T cell receptor beta chains below were found in one sample sequenced in a study of cytomegalovirus exposure and HLA in healthy donors. Primers included in the PCR were 60 Vbeta and 13 Jbeta primers. TCRdb keeps only in-frame clones here, not all; method: immunoSEQ multiplex PCR. The data hold under 150,000 clones, with over 60% observed a single time. The source material was PBMCs. Receptors were obtained from a male donor in good health and CMV-seropositive.

The chain recombines TRBV6-5 with TRBJ2-5, with 8 bases matching TRBD1. The DNA end lines up better with TRBJ2-7; the J call may be wrong. Germline V gene data show CDR1 as MNHEY and CDR2 as SVGAGI. CDR3 length: 15 residues. The CDR3 sequence: CASSYSNRGLYEQYF. The CDR3 DNA reads TGTGCCAGCAGTTACTCCAACAGGGGGTTATACGAGCAGTACTTC.

The J gene is TRBJ2-3, the V gene TRBV4-3; 9 nucleotides line up with TRBD2. Germline CDR1 LGHNA, CDR2 YSLEER. V was pared by 3 bases and J by 3 bases, with 7 bases of the junction left unmatched. This CDR3 spans 16 amino acids. The DNA of the CDR3 is TGCGCCAGCAGCCAGGGGGTAGCGGGAGCAACAGATACGCAGTATTTT. It translates to CASSQGVAGATDTQYF.

The rearrangement joins TRBV6-4 to TRBJ2-1; a possible D gene is TRBD2 (5 bases). Germline-derived CDR1 and CDR2 are MRHNA and SNTAGT. Trimming left V 3 bases short and J 2 bases short, with 11 bases between. The CDR3 has 15 residues. CDR3 sequence reads: CASSEEGGAYNEQFF. Written as DNA, the CDR3 is TGTGCCAGCAGTGAAGAGGGTGGAGCCTACAATGAGCAGTTCTTC.

V is TRBV10-1 and J is TRBJ1-4, with 7 bases aligning to TRBD1. CDR3 size: 14 residues. V lost 5 bases and J lost 5; bases outside the gene matches: 5. Looked up from germline, CDR1 is WNHNN and CDR2 is SYGVQD (reference sequence). CDR3 DNA sequence: TGCGCCAGCAGTCCCGGGACAGCGAATGAAAAACTGTTTTTT. Translated: CASSPGTANEKLFF.

This clone showed up just once. The chain uses TRBV7-2 and TRBJ2-1; TRBD2 matches at 9 bases. J was trimmed by 2 bases and V by 6 bases; bases with no gene match: 2. The CDR3 runs 14 residues. The V gene's germline CDR1 is SGHTA and CDR2 FQGNSA. DNA of the CDR3: TGTGCCAGCAGAGGCGGGGGGGCCTACAATGAGCAGTTCTTC. This gives the protein CASRGGGAYNEQFF.

The chain links TRBV6-5 to TRBJ1-4; tentatively, D is TRBD1 (5 bases). V shed 9 bases and J shed 3 bases, with 11 bases lying between them. The CDR3 spans 13 residues. Germline values: CDR1 MNHEY, CDR2 SVGAGI. CDR3 sequence reads: CASSRVANEKLFF. The CDR3 bases are TGTGCCAGTTCCAGGGTCGCTAATGAAAAACTGTTTTTT.

The gene calls are TRBV28 and TRBJ2-3, with a weak D call TRBD1 (6 bases). Trimming left V 4 bases short and J 4 bases short, with 18 bases between. The CDR3 contains 16 residues. Germline V gives CDR1 MDHEN, CDR2 SYDVKM. For the CDR3, the DNA is TGTGCCAGCAGTTGGGGTACAGCAGGGGCCCCAGATACGCAGTATTTT. It translates to CASSWGTAGAPDTQYF.

The chain links TRBV28 to TRBJ2-2; D remains unclear. Germline CDR1 reads MDHEN; CDR2 reads SYDVKM. The V and J ends lost 6 bases and 0 bases respectively, with 8 bases between them. The CDR3 extends over 14 amino acids. Here the CDR3 DNA reads TGTGCCAGCAGGGGCCTAACGAACACCGGGGAGCTGTTTTTT. Encoded protein: CASRGLTNTGELFF.

This chain connects TRBV9 to TRBJ2-5; possibly TRBD1 for D (6 bases). The germline gives CDR1 SGDLS, CDR2 YYNGEE. CDR3 size: 14 residues. Trimming pared 4 bases from V and 3 bases from J, leaving 13 bases between. CDR3 nucleotide sequence: TGTGCCAGCAGCCCGGCGGCAGGGGAAGAGACCCAGTACTTC. Encoded protein: CASSPAAGEETQYF.

The rearrangement links TRBV27 to TRBJ1-5; possibly TRBD1 for D (6 bases). The germline V gene has CDR1 MNHEY and CDR2 SMNVEV (reference sequence). Trimming cost V 6 bases and J 0 bases, with 12 bases left between them. The CDR3 is 15 amino acids. The chain's CDR3 is CASRTDRYSNQPQHF. The CDR3 nucleotides read TGTGCCAGCAGAACGGACAGATATAGCAATCAGCCCCAGCATTTT.

The chain couples TRBV7-2 to TRBJ2-1; TRBD2 matches 8 bases. CDR1 is SGHTA and CDR2 is FQGNSA in the germline V gene. Trimming at V came to 3 bases and at J to 6 bases, leaving 4 bases not matched to a gene. The CDR3 contains 14 residues. CDR3 coding DNA: TGTGCCAGCAGCTTCGAACTAGCGGTCAATGAGCAGTTCTTC. It is translated as CASSFELAVNEQFF. The variable domain in full, with the rest retrieved from reference TRBV7-2 and TRBJ2-1, is GAGVSQSPSNKVTEKGKDVELRCDPISGHTALYWYRQSLGQGLEFLIYFQGNSAPDKSGLPSDRFSAERTGGSVSTLTIQRTQQEDSAVYLCASSFELAVNEQFFGPGTRLTVL.

This clone showed up just a few times. This chain joins TRBV6-5 and TRBJ1-1; D gene unclear. Germline-derived CDR1 and CDR2 are MNHEY and SVGAGI. There are 15 residues in the CDR3. V was pared by 2 bases and J by 0 bases, with 10 bases between. CDR3 bases: TGTGCCAGCAGTTACGGAGGAGAACTGAACACTGAAGCTTTCTTT. This sequence encodes CASSYGGELNTEAFF.

The rearrangement uses TRBV4-1 and TRBJ2-1, with D possibly TRBD1 on 5 matching bases. The germline V gene encodes CDR1 MGHRA and CDR2 YSYEKL. The CDR3 is 13 residues long. V dropped 3 bases and J dropped 7 bases, with 10 bases sitting between them. As DNA, the CDR3 is TGCGCCAGCAGCCACGCTACAGGAAATGAGCAGTTCTTC. Translation: CASSHATGNEQFF.

This chain links TRBV7-8 with TRBJ1-1; the match to TRBD1 covers 9 bases. The CDR3 is 13 amino acids. CDR1 SGHVS and CDR2 FQNEAQ come from the germline V gene. The ends lost 6 bases at V and 8 bases at J; junction bases unmatched: 7. This CDR3 is CASSLTGGWEAFF. The CDR3 DNA is TGTGCCAGCAGTTTAACAGGGGGCTGGGAAGCTTTCTTT.

This clone occurred once. This rearrangement joins TRBV6-4 to TRBJ1-2, with D possibly matching TRBD1 (6 bases). The ends were cut back, 3 bases at V and 3 bases at J, with 11 bases in the middle. The germline V gene encodes CDR1 MRHNA and CDR2 SNTAGT. CDR3 size: 14 residues. The CDR3 coding sequence is TGTGCCAGCAGTGAAACAGGGCCCTACTATGGCTACACCTTC. Protein product: CASSETGPYYGYTF.

The chain links TRBV15 to TRBJ2-5; 7 bases match TRBD1. V was clipped by 0 bases and J by 2 bases; unmatched bases: 9. The CDR3 has 17 amino acids. Germline CDR1 and CDR2: LNHNV and YYDKDF (reference sequence). The DNA of the CDR3 is TGTGCCACCAGCAGAGATGGCCGCGACAGGGTTCAAGAGACCCAGTACTTC. It encodes CATSRDGRDRVQETQYF. Together with reference TRBV15 and TRBJ2-5, the CDR3 gives the full variable domain: DAMVIQNPRYQVTQFGKPVTLSCSQTLNHNVMYWYQQKSSQAPKLLFHYYDKDFNNEADTPDNFQSRRPNTSFCFLDIRSPGLGDTAMYLCATSRDGRDRVQETQYFGPGTRLLVL.

The chain has TRBV29-1 and TRBJ2-7; no definite D call. The CDR3 length is 13 residues. V lost 1 base, J lost 2 bases, and 9 bases lay in between. Germline lookup yields CDR1 SQVTM and CDR2 ANQGSEA. The CDR3 loop reads CSVEGQAAYEQYF. CDR3 DNA: TGCAGCGTTGAAGGGCAGGCCGCCTACGAGCAGTACTTC.

The CDR3: CASSLGGGAGETQYF. Here the CDR3 DNA reads TGTGCCAGCAGCTTGGGCGGGGGGGCGGGGGAGACCCAGTACTTC. The chain is built from TRBV5-4 and TRBJ2-5; 9 nucleotides match TRBD2. Trimming removed 0 bases from V and 5 bases from J; junction bases left unmatched: 5. Germline CDR1 is SGHNT and CDR2 is YYREEE (reference sequence). The CDR3 length is 15 residues.

This rearrangement joins TRBV4-3 to TRBJ2-1; 10 bases line up with TRBD1. The ends lost 4 bases at V and 8 bases at J; junction bases unmatched: 11. The CDR3 runs 16 residues. In germline, CDR1 is LGHNA, CDR2 YSLEER. The CDR3: CASSLLPGQGRDEQFF. The DNA for the CDR3 is TGCGCCAGCAGCCTCCTACCGGGACAGGGGCGCGATGAGCAGTTCTTC.

The sample holds one count of this clone. The J gene is TRBJ2-2, the V gene TRBV5-4; TRBD1 matches 7 bases. J gave up 1 base and V 0 bases, and 3 bases lay outside the gene matches. The V gene's germline CDR1 is SGHNT and CDR2 YYREEE (reference sequence). The CDR3 extends over 16 amino acids. Here the CDR3 reads CASSLGRGRNTGELFF. The CDR3 DNA reads as TGTGCCAGCAGCTTGGGTAGGGGGCGGAACACCGGGGAGCTGTTTTTT.